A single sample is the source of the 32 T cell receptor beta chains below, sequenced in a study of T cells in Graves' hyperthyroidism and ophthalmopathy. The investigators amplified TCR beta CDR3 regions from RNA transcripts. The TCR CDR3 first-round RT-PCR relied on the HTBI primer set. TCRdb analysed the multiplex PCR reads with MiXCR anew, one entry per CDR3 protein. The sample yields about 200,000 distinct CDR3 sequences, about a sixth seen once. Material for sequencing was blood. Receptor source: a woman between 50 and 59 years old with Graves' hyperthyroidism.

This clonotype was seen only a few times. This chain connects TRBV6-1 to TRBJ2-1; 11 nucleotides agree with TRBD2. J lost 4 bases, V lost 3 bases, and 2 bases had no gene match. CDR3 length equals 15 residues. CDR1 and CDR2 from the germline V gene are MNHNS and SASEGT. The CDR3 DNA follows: TGTGCCAGCAGTGAGCGACTAGCGGGATACAATGAGCAGTTCTTC. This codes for CASSERLAGYNEQFF.

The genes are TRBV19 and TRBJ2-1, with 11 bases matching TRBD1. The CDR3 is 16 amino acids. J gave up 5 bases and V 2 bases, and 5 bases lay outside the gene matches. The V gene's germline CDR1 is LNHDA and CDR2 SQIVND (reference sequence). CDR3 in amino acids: CASSIRDRGSNNEQFF. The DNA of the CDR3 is TGTGCCAGTAGTATACGGGACAGGGGGTCAAACAATGAGCAGTTCTTC.

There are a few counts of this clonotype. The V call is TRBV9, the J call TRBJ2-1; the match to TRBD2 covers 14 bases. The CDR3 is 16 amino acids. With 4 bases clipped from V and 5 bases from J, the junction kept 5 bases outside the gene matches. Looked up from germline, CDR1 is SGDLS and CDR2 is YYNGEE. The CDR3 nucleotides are TGTGCCAGCAGCCCGGGACTAGCGGGAGCAGACAATGAGCAGTTCTTC. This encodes CASSPGLAGADNEQFF. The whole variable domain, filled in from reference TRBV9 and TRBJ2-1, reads DSGVTQTPKHLITATGQRVTLRCSPRSGDLSVYWYQQSLDQGLQFLIQYYNGEERAKGNILERFSAQQFPDLHSELNLSSLELGDSALYFCASSPGLAGADNEQFFGPGTRLTVL.

The DNA of the CDR3 is TGTGCCAGTAGTATAAGAAGCGGGGCAGATACGCAGTATTTT. Protein: CASSIRSGADTQYF. The V call is TRBV19, the J call TRBJ2-3; 7 bases agree with TRBD2. Trimming removed 2 bases from V and 4 bases from J; junction bases left unmatched: 3. Germline V lookup: CDR1 LNHDA, CDR2 SQIVND (reference sequence). The CDR3 is made up of 14 amino acids. The full variable domain, its missing parts supplied by reference TRBV19 and TRBJ2-3, is DGGITQSPKYLFRKEGQNVTLSCEQNLNHDAMYWYRQDPGQGLRLIYYSQIVNDFQKGDIAEGYSVSREKKESFPLTVTSAQKNPTAFYLCASSIRSGADTQYFGPGTRLTVL.

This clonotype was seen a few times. CDR3 in amino acids: CASRGTSGSGGELFF. DNA for the CDR3: TGTGCCAGCAGGGGGACTAGCGGGAGTGGCGGGGAGCTGTTTTTT. This chain connects TRBV12-3 or TRBV12-4 to TRBJ2-2; 14 bases map to TRBD2. The CDR3 consists of 15 residues. J lost 7 bases, V lost 6 bases, and 4 bases had no gene match.

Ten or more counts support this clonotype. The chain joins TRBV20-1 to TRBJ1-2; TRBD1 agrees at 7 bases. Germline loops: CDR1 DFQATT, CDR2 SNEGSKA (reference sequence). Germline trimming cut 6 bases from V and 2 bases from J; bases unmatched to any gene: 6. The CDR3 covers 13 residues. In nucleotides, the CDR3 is TGCAGTGCCGTAGGGGGCGCGAACTATGGCTACACCTTC. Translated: CSAVGGANYGYTF.

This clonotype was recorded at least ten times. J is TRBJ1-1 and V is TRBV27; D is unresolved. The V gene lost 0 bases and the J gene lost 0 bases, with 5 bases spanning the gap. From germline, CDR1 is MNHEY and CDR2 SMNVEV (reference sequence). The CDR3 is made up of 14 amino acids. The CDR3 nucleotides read TGTGCCAGCAGTTTATCGGACGTGAACACTGAAGCTTTCTTT. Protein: CASSLSDVNTEAFF.

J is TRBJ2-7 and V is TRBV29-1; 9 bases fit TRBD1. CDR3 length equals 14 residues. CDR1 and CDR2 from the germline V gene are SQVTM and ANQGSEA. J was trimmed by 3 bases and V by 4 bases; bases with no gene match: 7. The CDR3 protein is CSVVTGTGFYEQYF. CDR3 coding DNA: TGCAGCGTTGTTACCGGGACAGGGTTCTACGAGCAGTACTTC.

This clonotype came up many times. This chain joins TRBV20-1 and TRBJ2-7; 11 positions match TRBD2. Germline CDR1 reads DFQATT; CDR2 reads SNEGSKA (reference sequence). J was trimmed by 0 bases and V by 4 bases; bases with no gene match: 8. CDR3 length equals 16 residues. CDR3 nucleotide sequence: TGCAGTGCTAAGTTAGCGGGAGGGCCCAGCTCCTACGAGCAGTACTTC. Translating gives CSAKLAGGPSSYEQYF.

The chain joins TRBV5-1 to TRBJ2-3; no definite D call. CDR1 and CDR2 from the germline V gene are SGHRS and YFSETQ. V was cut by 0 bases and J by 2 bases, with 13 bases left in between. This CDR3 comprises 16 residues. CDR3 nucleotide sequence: TGCGCCAGCAGCTTGGGAGGTTTAGGGAACACAGATACGCAGTATTTT. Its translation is CASSLGGLGNTDTQYF.

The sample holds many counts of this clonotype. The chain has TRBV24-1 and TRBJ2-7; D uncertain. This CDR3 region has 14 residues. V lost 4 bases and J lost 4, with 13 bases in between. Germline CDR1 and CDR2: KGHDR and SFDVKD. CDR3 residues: CATSESAQSYEQYF. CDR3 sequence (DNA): TGTGCCACCAGTGAGAGTGCGCAAAGTTACGAGCAGTACTTC.

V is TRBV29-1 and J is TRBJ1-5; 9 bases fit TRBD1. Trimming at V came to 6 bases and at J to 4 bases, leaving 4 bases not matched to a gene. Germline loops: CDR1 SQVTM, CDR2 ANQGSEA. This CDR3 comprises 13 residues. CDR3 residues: CSVATGGNQPQHF. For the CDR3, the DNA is TGCAGCGTCGCGACAGGGGGAAATCAGCCCCAGCATTTT.

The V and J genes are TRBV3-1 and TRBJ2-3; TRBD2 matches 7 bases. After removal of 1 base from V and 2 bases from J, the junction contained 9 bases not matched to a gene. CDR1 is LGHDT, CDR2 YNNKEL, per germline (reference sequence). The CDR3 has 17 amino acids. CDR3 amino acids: CASSQGVPGGYTDTQYF. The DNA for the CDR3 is TGTGCCAGCAGCCAAGGTGTCCCGGGAGGCTACACAGATACGCAGTATTTT.

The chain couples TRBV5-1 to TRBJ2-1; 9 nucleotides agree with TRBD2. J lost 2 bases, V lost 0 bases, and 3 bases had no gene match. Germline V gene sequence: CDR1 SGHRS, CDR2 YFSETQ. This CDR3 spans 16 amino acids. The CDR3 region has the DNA TGCGCCAGCAGCTTGGTAGCGGGAGTTACCTACAATGAGCAGTTCTTC. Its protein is CASSLVAGVTYNEQFF.

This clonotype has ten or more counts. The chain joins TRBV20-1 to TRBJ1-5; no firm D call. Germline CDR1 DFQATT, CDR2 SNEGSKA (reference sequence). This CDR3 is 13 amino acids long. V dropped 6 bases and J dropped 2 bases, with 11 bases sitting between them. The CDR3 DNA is TGCAGTGCCGTAGACTCAGGCAATCAGCCCCAGCATTTT. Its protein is CSAVDSGNQPQHF.

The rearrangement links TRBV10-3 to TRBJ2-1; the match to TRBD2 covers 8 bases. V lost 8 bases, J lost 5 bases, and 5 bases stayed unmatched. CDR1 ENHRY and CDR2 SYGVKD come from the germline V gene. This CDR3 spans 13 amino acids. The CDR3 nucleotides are TGTGCCATCGGCGAGCGGGAGAACAATGAGCAGTTCTTC. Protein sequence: CAIGERENNEQFF.

CDR3: CASSFSGTSGINEQFF. In DNA form, the CDR3 reads TGCGCCAGCAGCTTTTCCGGGACTAGCGGGATAAATGAGCAGTTCTTC. The V call is TRBV5-1, the J call TRBJ2-1; TRBD2 aligns across 13 bases. The germline CDR1 and CDR2 sequences are SGHRS and YFSETQ. This CDR3 comprises 16 residues. After removal of 2 bases from V and 7 bases from J, the junction contained 6 bases not matched to a gene.

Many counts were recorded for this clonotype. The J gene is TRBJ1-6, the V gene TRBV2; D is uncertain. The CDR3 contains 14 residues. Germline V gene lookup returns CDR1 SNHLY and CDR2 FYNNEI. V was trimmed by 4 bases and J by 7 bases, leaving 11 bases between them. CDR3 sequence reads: CASSGTARNSPLHF. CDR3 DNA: TGTGCCAGCAGTGGTACAGCGAGGAATTCACCCCTCCACTTT.

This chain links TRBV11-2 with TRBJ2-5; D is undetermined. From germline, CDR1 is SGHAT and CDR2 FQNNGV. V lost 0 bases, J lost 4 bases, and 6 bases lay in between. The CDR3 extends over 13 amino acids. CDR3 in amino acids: CASSLDSRETQYF. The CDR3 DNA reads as TGTGCCAGCAGCTTAGATAGTAGAGAGACCCAGTACTTC.

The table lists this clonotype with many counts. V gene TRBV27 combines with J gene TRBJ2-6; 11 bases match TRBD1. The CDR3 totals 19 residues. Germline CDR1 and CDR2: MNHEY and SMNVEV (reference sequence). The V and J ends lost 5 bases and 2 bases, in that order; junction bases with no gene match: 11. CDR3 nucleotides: TGTGCCAGCAGTGGGGGACAGGGGGGACATATCCCTGGGGCCAACGTCCTGACTTTC. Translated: CASSGGQGGHIPGANVLTF.

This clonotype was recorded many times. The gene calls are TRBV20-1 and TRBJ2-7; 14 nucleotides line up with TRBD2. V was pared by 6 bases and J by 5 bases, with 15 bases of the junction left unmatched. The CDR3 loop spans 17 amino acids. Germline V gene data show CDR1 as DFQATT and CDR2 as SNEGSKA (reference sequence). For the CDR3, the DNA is TGCAGTGCGCGGGGACTAGCGGGAGTCACGGTCCCCCACGAGCAGTACTTC. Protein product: CSARGLAGVTVPHEQYF.

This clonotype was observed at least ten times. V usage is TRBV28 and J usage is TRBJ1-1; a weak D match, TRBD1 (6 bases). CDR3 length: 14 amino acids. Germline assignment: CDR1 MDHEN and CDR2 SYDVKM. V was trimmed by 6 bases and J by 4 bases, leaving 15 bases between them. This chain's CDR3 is CASRPDRLSTEAFF. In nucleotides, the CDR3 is TGTGCCAGCAGACCGGACAGATTGAGCACTGAAGCTTTCTTT.

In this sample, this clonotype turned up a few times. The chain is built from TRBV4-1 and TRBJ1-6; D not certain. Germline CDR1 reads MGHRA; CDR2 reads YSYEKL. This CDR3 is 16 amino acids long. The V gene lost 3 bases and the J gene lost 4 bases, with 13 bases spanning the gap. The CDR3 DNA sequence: TGCGCCAGCAGCCACGGGATGGCGGATTATAATTCACCCCTCCACTTT. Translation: CASSHGMADYNSPLHF.

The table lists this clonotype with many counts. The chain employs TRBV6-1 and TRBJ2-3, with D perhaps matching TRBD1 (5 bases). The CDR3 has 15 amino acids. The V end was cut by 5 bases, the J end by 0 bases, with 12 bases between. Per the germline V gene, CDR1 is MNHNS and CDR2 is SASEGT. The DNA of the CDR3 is TGTGCCAGCAGTCCCTGGGGCTTAAGCACAGATACGCAGTATTTT. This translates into CASSPWGLSTDTQYF.

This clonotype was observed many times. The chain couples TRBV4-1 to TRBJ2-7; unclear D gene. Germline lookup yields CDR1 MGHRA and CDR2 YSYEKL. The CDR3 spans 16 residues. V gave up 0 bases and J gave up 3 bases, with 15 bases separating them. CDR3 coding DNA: TGCGCCAGCAGCCAAGATTGGGTCCAACGTTTCTACGAGCAGTACTTC. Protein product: CASSQDWVQRFYEQYF.

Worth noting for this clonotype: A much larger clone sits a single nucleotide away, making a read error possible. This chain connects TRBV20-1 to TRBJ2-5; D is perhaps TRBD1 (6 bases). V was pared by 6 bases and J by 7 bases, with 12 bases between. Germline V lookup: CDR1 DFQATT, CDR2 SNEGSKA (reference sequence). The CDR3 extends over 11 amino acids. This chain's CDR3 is CSAEQGGTQYF. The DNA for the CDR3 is TGCAGTGCCGAACAAGGGGGGACCCAGTACTTC.

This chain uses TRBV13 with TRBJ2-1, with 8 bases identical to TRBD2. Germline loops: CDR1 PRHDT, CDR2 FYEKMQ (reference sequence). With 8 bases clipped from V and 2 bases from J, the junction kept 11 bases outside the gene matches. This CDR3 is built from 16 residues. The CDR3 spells CASAGVREATYNEQFF. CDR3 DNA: TGTGCCAGCGCGGGGGTGCGGGAGGCGACCTACAATGAGCAGTTCTTC.

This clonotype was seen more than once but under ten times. CDR3 amino acids: CASSGTGDQRKNIQYF. Here the CDR3 DNA reads TGTGCCAGCAGTGGCACGGGGGACCAGCGGAAAAACATTCAGTACTTC. The chain has TRBV2 and TRBJ2-4, with D possibly TRBD2 on 6 matching bases. The CDR3 has 16 residues. Trimming pared 4 bases from V and 4 bases from J, leaving 17 bases between. The germline gives CDR1 SNHLY, CDR2 FYNNEI.

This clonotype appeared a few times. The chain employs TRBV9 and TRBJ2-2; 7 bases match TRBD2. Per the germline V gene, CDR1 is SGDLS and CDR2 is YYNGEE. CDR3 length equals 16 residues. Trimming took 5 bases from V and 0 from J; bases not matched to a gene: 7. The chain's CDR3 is CASRGGRTSNTGELFF. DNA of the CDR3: TGTGCCAGCAGGGGGGGGAGGACTTCGAACACCGGGGAGCTGTTTTTT.

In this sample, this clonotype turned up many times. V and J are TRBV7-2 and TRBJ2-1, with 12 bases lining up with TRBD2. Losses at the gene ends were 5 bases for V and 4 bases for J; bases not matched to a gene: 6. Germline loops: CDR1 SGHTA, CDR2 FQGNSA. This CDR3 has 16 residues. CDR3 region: CASSKGTSGFYNEQFF. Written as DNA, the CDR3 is TGTGCCAGCAGCAAAGGGACTAGCGGGTTTTACAATGAGCAGTTCTTC.

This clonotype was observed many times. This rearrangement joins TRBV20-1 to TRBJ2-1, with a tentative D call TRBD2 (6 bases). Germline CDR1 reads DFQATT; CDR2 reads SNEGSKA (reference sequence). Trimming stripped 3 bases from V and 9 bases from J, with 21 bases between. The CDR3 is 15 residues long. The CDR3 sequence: CSASATVGLQPEQFF. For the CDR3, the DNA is TGCAGTGCTAGCGCAACCGTCGGACTACAACCTGAGCAGTTCTTC.

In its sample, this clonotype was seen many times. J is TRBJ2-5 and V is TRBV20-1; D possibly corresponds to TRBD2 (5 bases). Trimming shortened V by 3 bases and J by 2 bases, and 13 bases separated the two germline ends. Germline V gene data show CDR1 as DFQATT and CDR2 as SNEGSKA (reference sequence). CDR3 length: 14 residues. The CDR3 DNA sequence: TGCAGTGCTAGGCTAGCCGTCCGACAAGAGACCCAGTACTTC. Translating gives CSARLAVRQETQYF.